This TCR beta chain is drawn from a study of cytomegalovirus exposure and HLA in healthy donors. CDR3 length: 16 residues. Germline CDR1 is SGHVS and CDR2 is FNYEAQ. Trimming stripped 3 bases from V and 0 bases from J, with 9 bases between. In the PCR, 60 Vbeta and 13 Jbeta primers were used. Using immunoSEQ multiplex PCR, the repertoire was profiled, and TCRdb retains in-frame clones only, with some absent. The sample holds some 89,000 clones, 81% seen once. Nominal health characterized the donors when sampled, though unrecorded immune exposures were likely. The chain has TRBV7-6 and TRBJ2-6; no clear D gene. This TCR was sampled from a woman aged 25 to 45 in good health and CMV-seronegative. The sample consisted of PBMCs. CDR3 sequence reads: CASSFPSPSGANVLTF. The CDR3 nucleotides are TGTGCCAGCAGCTTTCCGTCCCCCTCTGGGGCCAACGTCCTGACTTTC.